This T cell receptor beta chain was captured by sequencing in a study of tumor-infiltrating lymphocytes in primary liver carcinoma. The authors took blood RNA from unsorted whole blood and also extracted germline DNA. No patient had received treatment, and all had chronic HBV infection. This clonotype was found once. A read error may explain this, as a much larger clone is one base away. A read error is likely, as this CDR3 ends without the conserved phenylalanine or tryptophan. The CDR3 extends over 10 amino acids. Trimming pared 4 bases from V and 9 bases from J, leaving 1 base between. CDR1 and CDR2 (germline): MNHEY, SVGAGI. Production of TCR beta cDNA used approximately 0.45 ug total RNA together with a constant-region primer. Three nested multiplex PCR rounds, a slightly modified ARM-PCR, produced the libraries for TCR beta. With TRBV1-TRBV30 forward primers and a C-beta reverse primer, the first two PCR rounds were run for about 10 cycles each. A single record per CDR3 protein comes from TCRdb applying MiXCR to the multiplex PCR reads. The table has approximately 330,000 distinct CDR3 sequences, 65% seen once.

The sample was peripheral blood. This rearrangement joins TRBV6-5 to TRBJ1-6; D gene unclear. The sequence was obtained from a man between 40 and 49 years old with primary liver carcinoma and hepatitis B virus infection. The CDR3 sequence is CASSFSPLHY. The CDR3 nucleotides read TGTGCCAGCAGTTTTTCACCCCTCCACTAT.